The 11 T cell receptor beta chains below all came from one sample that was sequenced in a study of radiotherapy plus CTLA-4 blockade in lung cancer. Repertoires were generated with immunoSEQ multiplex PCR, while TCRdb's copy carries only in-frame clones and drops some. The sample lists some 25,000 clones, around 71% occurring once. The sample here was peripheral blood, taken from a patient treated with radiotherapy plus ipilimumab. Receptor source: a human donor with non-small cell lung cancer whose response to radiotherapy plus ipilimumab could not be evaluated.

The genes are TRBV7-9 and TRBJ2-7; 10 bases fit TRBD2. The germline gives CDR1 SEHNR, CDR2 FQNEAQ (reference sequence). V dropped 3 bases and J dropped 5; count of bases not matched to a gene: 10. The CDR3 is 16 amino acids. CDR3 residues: CASSFSSSGSVHEQYF. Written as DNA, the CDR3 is TGTGCCAGCAGCTTCTCTTCTAGCGGGAGCGTCCACGAGCAGTACTTC.

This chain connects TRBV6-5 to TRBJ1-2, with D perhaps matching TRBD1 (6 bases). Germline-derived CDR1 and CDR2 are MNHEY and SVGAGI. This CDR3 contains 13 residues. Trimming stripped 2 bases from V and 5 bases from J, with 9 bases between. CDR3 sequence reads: CASSYRTEYGYTF. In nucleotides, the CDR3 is TGTGCCAGCAGTTACAGGACAGAGTATGGCTACACCTTC.

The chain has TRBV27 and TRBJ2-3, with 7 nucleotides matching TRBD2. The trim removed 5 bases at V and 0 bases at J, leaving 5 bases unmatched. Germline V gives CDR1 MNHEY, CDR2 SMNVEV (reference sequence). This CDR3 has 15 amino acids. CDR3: CASSNSGRSTDTQYF. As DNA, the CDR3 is TGTGCCAGCAGTAATAGCGGGCGCAGCACAGATACGCAGTATTTT.

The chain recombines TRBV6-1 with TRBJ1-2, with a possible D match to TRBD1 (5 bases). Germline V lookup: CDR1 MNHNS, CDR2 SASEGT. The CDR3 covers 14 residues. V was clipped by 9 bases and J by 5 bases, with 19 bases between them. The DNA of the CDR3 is TGTGCCAGTTCTCACGGGGGGATGGCTTATGGCTACACCTTC. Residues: CASSHGGMAYGYTF.

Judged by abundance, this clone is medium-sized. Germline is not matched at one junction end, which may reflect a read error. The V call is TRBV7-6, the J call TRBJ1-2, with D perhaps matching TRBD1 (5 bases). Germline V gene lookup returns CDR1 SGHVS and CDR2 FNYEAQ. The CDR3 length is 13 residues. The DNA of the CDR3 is TGTGCCAGCACCTTAGGCCAGGGATATGGCTACACCTTC. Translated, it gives CASTLGQGYGYTF.

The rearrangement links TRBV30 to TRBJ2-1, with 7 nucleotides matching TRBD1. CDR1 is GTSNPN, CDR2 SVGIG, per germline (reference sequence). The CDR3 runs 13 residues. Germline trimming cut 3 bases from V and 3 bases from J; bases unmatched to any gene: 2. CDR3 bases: TGTGCCTGGAGCGGACAGGTCTACAATGAGCAGTTCTTC. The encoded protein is CAWSGQVYNEQFF. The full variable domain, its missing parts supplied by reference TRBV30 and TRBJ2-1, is SQTIHQWPATLVQPVGSPLSLECTVEGTSNPNLYWYRQAAGRGLQLLFYSVGIGQISSEVPQNLSASRPQDRQFILSSKKLLLSDSGFYLCAWSGQVYNEQFFGPGTRLTVL.

This chain's CDR3 is CASSPGLGLEQFF. The CDR3 DNA follows: TGTGCCAGCAGCCCGGGACTAGGTCTTGAGCAGTTCTTC. The genes are TRBV11-2 and TRBJ2-1; 8 positions agree with TRBD2. The CDR3 has 13 residues. J lost 9 bases, V lost 5 bases, and 6 bases had no gene match. Germline assignment: CDR1 SGHAT and CDR2 FQNNGV.

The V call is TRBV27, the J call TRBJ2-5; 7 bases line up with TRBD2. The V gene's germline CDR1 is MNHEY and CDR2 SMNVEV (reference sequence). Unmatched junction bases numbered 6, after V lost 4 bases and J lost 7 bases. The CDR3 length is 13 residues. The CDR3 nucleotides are TGTGCCAGCAGTTCCCAGGGCGGGGGGACCCAGTACTTC. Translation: CASSSQGGGTQYF.

CDR3 amino acids: CASSYTGGYYGYTF. The CDR3 DNA is TGTGCCAGCAGTTATACAGGGGGCTACTATGGCTACACCTTC. The chain has TRBV6-5 and TRBJ1-2; TRBD1 agrees at 9 bases. Germline V gives CDR1 MNHEY, CDR2 SVGAGI. J lost 3 bases, V lost 3 bases, and 2 bases had no gene match. The CDR3 loop spans 14 amino acids.

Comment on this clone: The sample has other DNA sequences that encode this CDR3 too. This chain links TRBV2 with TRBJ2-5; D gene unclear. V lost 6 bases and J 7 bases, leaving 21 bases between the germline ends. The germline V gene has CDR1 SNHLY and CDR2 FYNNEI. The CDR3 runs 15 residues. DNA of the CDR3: TGTGCCAGCAGCGAATCGGGTTTTGTCCCGGGGACCCAGTACTTC. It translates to CASSESGFVPGTQYF.

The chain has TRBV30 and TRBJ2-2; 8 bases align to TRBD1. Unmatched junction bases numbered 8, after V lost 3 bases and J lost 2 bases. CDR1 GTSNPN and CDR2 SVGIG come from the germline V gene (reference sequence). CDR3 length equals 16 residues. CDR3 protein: CAWRAIGTGNTGELFF. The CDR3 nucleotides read TGTGCCTGGAGGGCCATAGGGACAGGCAACACCGGGGAGCTGTTTTTT.